The source of this TCR beta chain is a study of radiation and T cells in renal cell carcinoma. The study's findings and limits: From baseline, blood top tumor clonotypes peaked at 2 weeks post-radiation. No pretreatment tumor biopsies were available for baseline clonotypes.

Libraries were prepared by immunoSEQ multiplex PCR; TCRdb keeps only in-frame clonotypes and omits some of them. The sample has approximately 85,000 clones, 89% seen once. Germline-derived CDR1 and CDR2 are MNHEY and SVGAGI. The CDR3 totals 14 residues. Deletions cut 5 bases from V and 4 bases from J, with 14 bases between. Noted time point: blood 4 weeks post-SBRT, at nephrectomy. Treatment noted: 15 Gy SBRT to primary tumor, nephrectomy 4 weeks later. Nephrectomy followed 15 Gy stereotactic body radiation by 4 weeks. Serial blood draws occurred at baseline and 2 and 4 weeks post-SBRT. A note on this clone: No antigen is known for it.

J is TRBJ1-1 and V is TRBV6-5; perhaps TRBD1 as D (5 bases). The sample here was blood, taken from a patient whose treatment included radiotherapy and nephrectomy. The TCR comes from a woman between 65 and 79 years old with renal cell carcinoma. This chain's CDR3 is CASSASGPSTEAFF. The CDR3 DNA reads TGTGCCAGCAGTGCGTCGGGACCTTCCACTGAAGCTTTCTTT.